A single sample is the source of the 8 T cell receptor beta chains below, sequenced in a study of siplizumab effects on memory and regulatory T cells. Some clones are missing from TCRdb's copy, which holds only in-frame ones; the method was immunoSEQ multiplex PCR. The sample has tens of thousands of clones; roughly 89% are singletons. The sample consisted of CD8+ T cells sorted from blood. These receptor sequences come from a human donor in good health.

This rearrangement joins TRBV27 to TRBJ2-3, with TRBD2 matching over 8 bases. Trimming removed 4 bases from V and 2 bases from J; junction bases left unmatched: 11. The CDR3 has 17 residues. The germline V gene has CDR1 MNHEY and CDR2 SMNVEV (reference sequence). The CDR3 DNA sequence: TGTGCCAGCAGTTCCCTGACTAGCGTATCCTTCACAGATACGCAGTATTTT. This sequence encodes CASSSLTSVSFTDTQYF.

With respect to this clone: The same CDR3 is also encoded by other DNA sequences in this sample. This sequence joins TRBV19 and TRBJ1-1; D is perhaps TRBD1 (6 bases). Germline lookup yields CDR1 LNHDA and CDR2 SQIVND (reference sequence). The CDR3 loop spans 12 amino acids. V lost 6 bases to trimming and J lost 3 bases, with 8 bases between them. The CDR3 protein is CASRAGDTEAFF. CDR3 coding DNA: TGTGCCAGTAGGGCAGGGGACACTGAAGCTTTCTTT.

V and J are TRBV7-2 and TRBJ2-3; TRBD1 matches 7 bases. The CDR3 sequence is 16 residues long. With 5 bases clipped from V and 2 bases from J, the junction kept 10 bases outside the gene matches. Germline V lookup: CDR1 SGHTA, CDR2 FQGNSA. The CDR3 here is CASSQRQGRFTDTQYF. CDR3 DNA sequence: TGTGCCAGCAGCCAGCGACAGGGAAGGTTCACAGATACGCAGTATTTT.

J is TRBJ2-7 and V is TRBV4-1; D remains unclear. The V gene's germline CDR1 is MGHRA and CDR2 YSYEKL. Trimming pared 1 base from V and 4 bases from J, leaving 14 bases between. The CDR3 consists of 15 residues. The CDR3 nucleotides read TGCGCCAGCAGCCAAGGCTGGGCAGCGAAGTACGAGCAGTACTTC. This translates into CASSQGWAAKYEQYF.

This chain links TRBV15 with TRBJ2-2, with D unclear. Trimming left V 0 bases short and J 0 bases short, with 11 bases between. Germline V lookup: CDR1 LNHNV, CDR2 YYDKDF (reference sequence). This CDR3 spans 17 amino acids. The CDR3, as DNA: TGTGCCACCAGCAGAGATGGAAACGGAGCGAACACCGGGGAGCTGTTTTTT. It encodes CATSRDGNGANTGELFF.

This clone was seen a single time. The chain recombines TRBV2 with TRBJ2-5; 16 positions agree with TRBD2. Germline V gene lookup returns CDR1 SNHLY and CDR2 FYNNEI. V shed 0 bases and J 4 bases; nucleotides not matched to a gene: 8. This CDR3 has 19 residues. This CDR3 reads CASSEAPGLAGGPGETQYF. CDR3 DNA sequence: TGTGCCAGCAGTGAAGCCCCGGGACTAGCGGGGGGGCCGGGAGAGACCCAGTACTTC.

J is TRBJ2-7 and V is TRBV2, with D tentatively TRBD1 (5 bases). Germline loops: CDR1 SNHLY, CDR2 FYNNEI. Trimming stripped 2 bases from V and 2 bases from J, with 16 bases between. The CDR3 has 16 residues. The chain's CDR3 is CASSESPPGHPYEQYF. The DNA for the CDR3 is TGTGCCAGCAGTGAAAGTCCCCCAGGGCACCCCTACGAGCAGTACTTC.

This clone was seen just once. The chain uses TRBV7-9 and TRBJ2-7; D is uncertain. CDR1 and CDR2 (germline): SEHNR, FQNEAQ (reference sequence). V gave up 1 base and J gave up 0 bases, with 16 bases separating them. The CDR3 consists of 17 residues. The CDR3 DNA reads TGTGCCAGCAGCTTAGAATCGGCGGCCTTAAGCTCCTACGAGCAGTACTTC. It yields the protein CASSLESAALSSYEQYF.